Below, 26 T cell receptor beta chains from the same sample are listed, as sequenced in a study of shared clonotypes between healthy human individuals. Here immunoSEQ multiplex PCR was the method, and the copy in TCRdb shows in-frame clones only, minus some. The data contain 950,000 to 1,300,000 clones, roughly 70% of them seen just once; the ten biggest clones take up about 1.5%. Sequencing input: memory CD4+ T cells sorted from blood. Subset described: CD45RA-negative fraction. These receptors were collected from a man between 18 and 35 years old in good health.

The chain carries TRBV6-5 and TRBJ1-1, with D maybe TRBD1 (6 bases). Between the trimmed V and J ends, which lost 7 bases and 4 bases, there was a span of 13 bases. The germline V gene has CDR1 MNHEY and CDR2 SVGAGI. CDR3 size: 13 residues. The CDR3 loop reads CASISRGVTEAFF. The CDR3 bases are TGTGCCAGCATTTCGAGGGGGGTCACTGAAGCTTTCTTT.

CDR3 amino acids: CASSLALTGRGNTEAFF. The CDR3 bases are TGTGCCAGCAGCTTGGCCCTTACGGGGAGGGGAAACACTGAAGCTTTCTTT. This chain uses TRBV5-8 with TRBJ1-1; TRBD1 might be the D (5 bases). This CDR3 contains 17 residues. The germline V gene has CDR1 SGHTS and CDR2 YDEGEE. Trimming removed 0 bases from V and 2 bases from J, with 17 bases in between.

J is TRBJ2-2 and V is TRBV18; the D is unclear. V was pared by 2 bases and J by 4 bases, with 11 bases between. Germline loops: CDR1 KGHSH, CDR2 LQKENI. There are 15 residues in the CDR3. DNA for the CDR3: TGTGCCAGCTCACCATCGGGCCCGGGCACCGGGGAGCTGTTTTTT. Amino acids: CASSPSGPGTGELFF. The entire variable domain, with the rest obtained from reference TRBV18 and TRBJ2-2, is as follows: NAGVMQNPRHLVRRRGQEARLRCSPMKGHSHVYWYRQLPEEGLKFMVYLQKENIIDESGMPKERFSAEFPKEGPSILRIQQVVRGDSAAYFCASSPSGPGTGELFFGEGSRLTVL.

The CDR3 spells CSARDPDEQYF. The CDR3 bases are TGCAGTGCTAGAGATCCAGACGAGCAGTACTTC. The gene calls are TRBV20-1 and TRBJ2-7; D not certain. Germline V gene sequence: CDR1 DFQATT, CDR2 SNEGSKA (reference sequence). This CDR3 has 11 amino acids. Trimming removed 0 bases from V and 5 bases from J, with 5 bases in between.

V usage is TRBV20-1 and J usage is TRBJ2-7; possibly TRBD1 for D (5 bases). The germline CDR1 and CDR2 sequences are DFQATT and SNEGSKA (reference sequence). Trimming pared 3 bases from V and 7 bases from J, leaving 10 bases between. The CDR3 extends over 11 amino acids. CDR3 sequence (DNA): TGCAGTGCTAGTTGGACACATGAGCAGTACTTC. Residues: CSASWTHEQYF.

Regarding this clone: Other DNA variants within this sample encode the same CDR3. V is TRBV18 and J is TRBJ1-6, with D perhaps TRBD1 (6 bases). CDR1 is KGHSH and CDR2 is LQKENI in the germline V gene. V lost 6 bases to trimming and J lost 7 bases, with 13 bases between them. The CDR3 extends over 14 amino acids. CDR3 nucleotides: TGTGCCAGCTCGCCGACAGGAGCCAATTCACCCCTCCACTTT. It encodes CASSPTGANSPLHF.

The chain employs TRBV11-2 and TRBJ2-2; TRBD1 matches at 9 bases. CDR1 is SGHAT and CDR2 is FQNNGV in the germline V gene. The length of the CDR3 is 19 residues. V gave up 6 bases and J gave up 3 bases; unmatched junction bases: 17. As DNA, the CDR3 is TGTGCCAGCAGTTCGGGGTTCTGGGGACAGGGATCCTACACCGGGGAGCTGTTTTTT. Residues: CASSSGFWGQGSYTGELFF.

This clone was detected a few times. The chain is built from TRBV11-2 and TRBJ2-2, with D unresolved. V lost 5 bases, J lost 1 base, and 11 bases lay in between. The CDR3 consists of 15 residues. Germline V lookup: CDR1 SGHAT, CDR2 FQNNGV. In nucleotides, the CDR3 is TGTGCCAGCAGCGTGGGGTCAGGGAACACCGGGGAGCTGTTTTTT. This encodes CASSVGSGNTGELFF.

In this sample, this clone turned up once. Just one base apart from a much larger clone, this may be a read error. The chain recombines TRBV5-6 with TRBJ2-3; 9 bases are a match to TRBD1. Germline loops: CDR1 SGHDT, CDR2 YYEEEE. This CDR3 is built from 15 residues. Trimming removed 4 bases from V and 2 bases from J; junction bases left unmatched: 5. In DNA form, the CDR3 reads TGTGCCAGCAGCACTGGGACAGGGTCCACAGATACGCAGTATTTT. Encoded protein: CASSTGTGSTDTQYF.

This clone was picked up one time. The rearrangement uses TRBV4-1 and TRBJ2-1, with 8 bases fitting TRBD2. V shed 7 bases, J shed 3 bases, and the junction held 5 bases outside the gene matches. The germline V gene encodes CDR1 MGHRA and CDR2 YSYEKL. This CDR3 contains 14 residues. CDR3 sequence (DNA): TGCGCCAGCAAGCCGAGCGGGGGCTACAATGAGCAGTTCTTC. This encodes CASKPSGGYNEQFF.

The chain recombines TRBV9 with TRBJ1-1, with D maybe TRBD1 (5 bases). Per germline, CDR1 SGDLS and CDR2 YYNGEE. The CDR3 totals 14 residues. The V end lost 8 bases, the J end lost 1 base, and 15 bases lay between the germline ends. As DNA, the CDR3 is TGTGCCAGTAATACAGGACACCAGAACACTGAAGCTTTCTTT. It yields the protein CASNTGHQNTEAFF.

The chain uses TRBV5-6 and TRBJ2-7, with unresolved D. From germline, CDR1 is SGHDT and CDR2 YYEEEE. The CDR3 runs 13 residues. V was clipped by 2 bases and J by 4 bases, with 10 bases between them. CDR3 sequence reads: CASSLRPVYEQYF. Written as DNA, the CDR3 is TGTGCCAGCAGCTTACGGCCAGTATACGAGCAGTACTTC. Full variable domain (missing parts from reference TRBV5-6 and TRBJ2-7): DAGVTQSPTHLIKTRGQQVTLRCSPKSGHDTVSWYQQALGQGPQFIFQYYEEEERQRGNFPDRFSGHQFPNYSSELNVNALLLGDSALYLCASSLRPVYEQYFGPGTRLTVT.

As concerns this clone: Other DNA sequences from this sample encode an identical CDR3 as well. DNA of the CDR3: TGTGCCAGCAGCTTGGTCGGATCCTACGAGCAGTACTTC. Its protein is CASSLVGSYEQYF. V is TRBV5-4 and J is TRBJ2-7; no definite D call. Germline V lookup: CDR1 SGHNT, CDR2 YYREEE (reference sequence). The germline V and J ends were trimmed by 0 bases and 1 base, with 5 bases remaining between them. The CDR3 sequence is 13 residues long.

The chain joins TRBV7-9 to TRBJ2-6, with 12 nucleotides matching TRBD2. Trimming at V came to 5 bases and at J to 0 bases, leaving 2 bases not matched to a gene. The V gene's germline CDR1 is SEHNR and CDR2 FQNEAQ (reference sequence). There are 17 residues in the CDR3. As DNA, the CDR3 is TGTGCCAGCAGCCGACTAGCGGGGGACTCTGGGGCCAACGTCCTGACTTTC. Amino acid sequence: CASSRLAGDSGANVLTF.

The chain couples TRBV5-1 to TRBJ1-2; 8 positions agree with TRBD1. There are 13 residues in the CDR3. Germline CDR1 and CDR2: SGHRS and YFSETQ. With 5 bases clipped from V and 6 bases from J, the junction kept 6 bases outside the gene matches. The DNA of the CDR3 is TGCGCCAGCAGATTAGGACAGGGCGATGGCTACACCTTC. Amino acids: CASRLGQGDGYTF.

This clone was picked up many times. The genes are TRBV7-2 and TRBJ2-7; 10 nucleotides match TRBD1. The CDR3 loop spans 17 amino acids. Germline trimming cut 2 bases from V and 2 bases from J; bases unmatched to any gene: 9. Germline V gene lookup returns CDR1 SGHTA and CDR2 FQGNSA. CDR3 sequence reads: CASSLYLVGTGAYEQYF. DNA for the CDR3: TGTGCCAGCAGCTTATATTTAGTTGGGACAGGGGCCTACGAGCAGTACTTC.

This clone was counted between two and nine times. CDR3 region: CASSPAESGNTGELFF. The CDR3, as DNA: TGTGCCAGCAGCCCCGCGGAGTCGGGGAACACCGGGGAGCTGTTTTTT. The chain is built from TRBV7-8 and TRBJ2-2, with D hard to call. CDR3 length equals 16 residues. The V gene's germline CDR1 is SGHVS and CDR2 FQNEAQ. Trimming took 5 bases from V and 1 from J, leaving 14 bases between them.

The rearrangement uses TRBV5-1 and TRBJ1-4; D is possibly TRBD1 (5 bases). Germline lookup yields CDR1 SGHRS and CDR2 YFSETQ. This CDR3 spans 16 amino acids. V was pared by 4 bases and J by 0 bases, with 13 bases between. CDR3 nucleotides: TGCGCCAGCAGCATCATGCCAGGGTCAACTAATGAAAAACTGTTTTTT. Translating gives CASSIMPGSTNEKLFF.

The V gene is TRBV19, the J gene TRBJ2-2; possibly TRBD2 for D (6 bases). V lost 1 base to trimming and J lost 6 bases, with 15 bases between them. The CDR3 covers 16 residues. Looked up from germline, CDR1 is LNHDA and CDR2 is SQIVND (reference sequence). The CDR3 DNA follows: TGTGCCAGTAGTATAGTTGGGGGGAAGGCATCCGGGGAGCTGTTTTTT. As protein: CASSIVGGKASGELFF.

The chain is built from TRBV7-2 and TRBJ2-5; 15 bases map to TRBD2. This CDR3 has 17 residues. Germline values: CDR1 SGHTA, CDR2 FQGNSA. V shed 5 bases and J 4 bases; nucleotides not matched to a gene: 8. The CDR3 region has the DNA TGTGCCAGCAGCCCGGGACTAGCGGGAGGCCGTTCAGAGACCCAGTACTTC. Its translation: CASSPGLAGGRSETQYF.

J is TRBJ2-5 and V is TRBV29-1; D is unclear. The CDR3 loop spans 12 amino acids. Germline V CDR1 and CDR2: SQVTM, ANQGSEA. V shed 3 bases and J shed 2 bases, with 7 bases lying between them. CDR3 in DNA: TGCAGCGTTGAGGCTAGTCAAGAGACCCAGTACTTC. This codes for CSVEASQETQYF.

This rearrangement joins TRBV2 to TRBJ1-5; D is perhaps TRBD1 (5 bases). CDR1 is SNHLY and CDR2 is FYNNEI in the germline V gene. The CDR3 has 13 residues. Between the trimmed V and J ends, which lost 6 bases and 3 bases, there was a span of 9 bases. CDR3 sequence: CASRGQVNQPQHF. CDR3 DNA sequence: TGTGCCAGCAGGGGGCAGGTCAATCAGCCCCAGCATTTT.

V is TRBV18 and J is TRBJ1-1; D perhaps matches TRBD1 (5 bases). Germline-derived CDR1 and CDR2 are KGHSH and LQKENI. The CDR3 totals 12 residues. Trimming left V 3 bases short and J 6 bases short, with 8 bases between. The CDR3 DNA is TGTGCCAGCTCACCGGGACTTTCTGAAGCTTTCTTT. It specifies CASSPGLSEAFF.

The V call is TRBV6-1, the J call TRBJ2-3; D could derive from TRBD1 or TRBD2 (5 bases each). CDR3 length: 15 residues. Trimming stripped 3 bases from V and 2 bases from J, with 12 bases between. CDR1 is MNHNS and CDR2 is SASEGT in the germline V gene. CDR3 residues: CASSDRGRATDTQYF. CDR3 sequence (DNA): TGTGCCAGCAGTGATCGGGGCAGGGCCACAGATACGCAGTATTTT.

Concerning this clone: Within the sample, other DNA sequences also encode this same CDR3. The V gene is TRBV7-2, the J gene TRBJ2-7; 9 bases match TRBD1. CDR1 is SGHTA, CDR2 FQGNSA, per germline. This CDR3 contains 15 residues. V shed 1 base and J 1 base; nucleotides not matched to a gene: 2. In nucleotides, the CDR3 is TGTGCCAGCAGCTTAGGCGGGACAGGGTCCTACGAGCAGTACTTC. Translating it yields CASSLGGTGSYEQYF.

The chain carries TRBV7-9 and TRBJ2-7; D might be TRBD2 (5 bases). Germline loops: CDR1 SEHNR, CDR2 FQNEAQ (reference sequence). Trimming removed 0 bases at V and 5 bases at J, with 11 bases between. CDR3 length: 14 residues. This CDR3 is CASSLAGVKNEQYF. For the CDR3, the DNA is TGTGCCAGCAGCTTAGCGGGAGTTAAAAACGAGCAGTACTTC.